This T cell receptor (beta chain) was observed in a study of CD8 T cells in Susac syndrome. The CDR3 loop spans 13 amino acids. Germline lookup yields CDR1 DFQATT and CDR2 SNEGSKA (reference sequence). J gave up 4 bases and V 2 bases, and 4 bases lay outside the gene matches. Broader study findings: By the study's own acknowledgment, its TCR sequencing and HLA analysis included relatively few individuals.

Details on this clonotype: Antigen unknown.

Reverse transcription of roughly 0.45 to 1 ug RNA was carried out with random hexamers. Coverage of TCR beta CDR3 amplification by immunoSEQ multiplex PCR extended to 54 Vbeta and 13 Jbeta. TCRdb redid the calling of the immunoSEQ multiplex PCR reads with MiXCR, one entry per CDR3 protein. Among around 280,000 distinct CDR3 sequences listed, 92% were seen once. The chain combines TRBV20-1 with TRBJ1-2, with 7 bases aligning to TRBD1. The TCR comes from a human donor with multiple sclerosis. The sample was CD4+ T cells from PBMCs. The CDR3 here is CSARTGTVYGYTF. In DNA, the CDR3 is TGCAGTGCTAGAACCGGGACAGTCTATGGCTACACCTTC.